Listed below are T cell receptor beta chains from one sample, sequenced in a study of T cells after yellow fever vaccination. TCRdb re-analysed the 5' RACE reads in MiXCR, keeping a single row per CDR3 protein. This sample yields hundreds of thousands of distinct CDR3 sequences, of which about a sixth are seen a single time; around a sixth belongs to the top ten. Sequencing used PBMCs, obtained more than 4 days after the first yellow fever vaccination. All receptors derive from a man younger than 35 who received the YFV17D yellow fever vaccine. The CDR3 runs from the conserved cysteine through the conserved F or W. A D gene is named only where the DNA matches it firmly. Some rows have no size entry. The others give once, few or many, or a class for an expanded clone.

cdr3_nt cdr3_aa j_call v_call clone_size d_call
TGCGCCAGCAGCCAAGTGGGAGCGCGCCTTGTTAAGTATTTT CASSQVGARLVKYF TRBJ2-3 TRBV4-1 few NA
TGTGCCAGCAGCTCAGATGAGACCGGGACTCATAACACTGAAGCTTTCTTT CASSSDETGTHNTEAFF TRBJ1-1 TRBV7-9 few NA
TGCGCCAGCAGCCTCGTACCGGGACTGAGTAATGAGCAGTTCTTC CASSLVPGLSNEQFF TRBJ2-1 TRBV5-1 NA NA
TGTGCCAGTAAGAGATCATACACAGATACGCAGTATTTT CASKRSYTDTQYF TRBJ2-3 TRBV19 once NA
TGTGCCAGCAGCCCTTGGCGGGGGGAATACAATGAGCAGTTCTTC CASSPWRGEYNEQFF TRBJ2-1 TRBV12-3/TRBV12-4 NA TRBD2
TGTGCCAGCAGTAAGAAGTGGGAGGGGATGGCTGGCTACACCTTC CASSKKWEGMAGYTF TRBJ1-2 TRBV28 NA NA
TGCAGTGCTAGCCCCGGACAGGAAGAGACCCAGTACTTC CSASPGQEETQYF TRBJ2-5 TRBV20-1 NA TRBD1
TGTGCCACCAGCACTTTCCTACCGGGACAGGGATCCTACGAGCAGTACTTC CATSTFLPGQGSYEQYF TRBJ2-7 TRBV15 few TRBD1
TGTGCCAGCAGCCTTAGAGCGGGGGCCTACAATGAGCAGTTCTTC CASSLRAGAYNEQFF TRBJ2-1 TRBV6-4 few TRBD2
TGTGCCAGCAGTTGGGACAGGAAATACGAGCAGTACTTC CASSWDRKYEQYF TRBJ2-7 TRBV6-5 NA TRBD1
TGTGCCAGCAGCCTACGTGGTGGCTACACCTTC CASSLRGGYTF TRBJ1-2 TRBV5-6 NA NA
TGTGCCAGCAGCGTAGAGGGCAGCTACAATGAGCAGTTCTTC CASSVEGSYNEQFF TRBJ2-1 TRBV9 few NA
TGCGCCAGCAGCCAAGAGGGGACAGGAACTACCTACGAGCAGTACTTC CASSQEGTGTTYEQYF TRBJ2-7 TRBV4-1 NA TRBD1
TGTGCCAGCAGGGCGACAGGGGGAAACACCGGGGAGCTGTTTTTT CASRATGGNTGELFF TRBJ2-2 TRBV7-3 NA TRBD1
TGCGCCAGCAGCCAACAGGGGGCGCTTAATGAAAAACTGTTTTTT CASSQQGALNEKLFF TRBJ1-4 TRBV5-1 few TRBD1
TGCAGCGTTAGGGACAGGGTCGAAGATACGCAGTATTTT CSVRDRVEDTQYF TRBJ2-3 TRBV29-1 NA TRBD1